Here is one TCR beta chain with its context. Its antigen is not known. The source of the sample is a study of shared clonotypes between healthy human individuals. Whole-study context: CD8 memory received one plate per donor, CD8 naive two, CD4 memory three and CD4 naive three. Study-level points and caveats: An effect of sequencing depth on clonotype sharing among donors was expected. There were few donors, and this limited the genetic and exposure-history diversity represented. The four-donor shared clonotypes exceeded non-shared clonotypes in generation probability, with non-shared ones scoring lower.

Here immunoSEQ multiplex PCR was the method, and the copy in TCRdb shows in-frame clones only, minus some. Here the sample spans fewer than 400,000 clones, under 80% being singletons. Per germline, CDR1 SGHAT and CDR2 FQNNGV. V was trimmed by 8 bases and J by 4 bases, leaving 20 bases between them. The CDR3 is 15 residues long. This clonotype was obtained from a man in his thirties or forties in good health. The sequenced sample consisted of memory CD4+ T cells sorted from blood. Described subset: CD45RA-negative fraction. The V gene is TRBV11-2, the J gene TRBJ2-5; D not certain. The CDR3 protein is CASLKSRSAGETQYF. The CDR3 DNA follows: TGTGCCAGCCTTAAGTCCAGGTCCGCTGGAGAGACCCAGTACTTC. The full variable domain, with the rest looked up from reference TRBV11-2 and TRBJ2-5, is EAGVAQSPRYKIIEKRQSVAFWCNPISGHATLYWYQQILGQGPKLLIQFQNNGVVDDSQLPKDRFSAERLKGVDSTLKIQPAKLEDSAVYLCASLKSRSAGETQYFGPGTRLLVL.